This T cell receptor (beta chain) was captured by sequencing in a study of blood T cells in healthy people across ages (dated by TCRdb to about 2015). Regarding the study in general: In model experiments, template switching captured roughly one uniquely barcoded TCR beta cDNA molecule for every two T cells. Age-related changes in TCR beta repertoire diversity were measured in the study by deep sequencing normalized with unique cDNA molecular identifiers. The donors were split into four age groups: young (average around 17 years), middle-aged (roughly 39), aged (roughly 68) and long-lived (roughly 80). The study analyzed two additional independent replicas of 1 million unique cDNA reads from the same blood draw for two donors, one aged 18 to 30 and one aged 80 or older.

Results and caveats for the whole study, not just this receptor: A strong correlation was found between observed TCR beta diversity and the percentage of naive T cells measured by flow cytometry. Observed TCR beta diversity per million T cells fell roughly linearly with age, and a significant reduction was already apparent by age approximately 40. Conclusive comparison of naive and antigen-experienced compartments was prevented by the profiling of bulk unsorted PBMCs. Donor CMV infection status was unknown, potentially confounding age-related changes in expanded clonotypes. Estimates of total diversity based on one million sequenced T cells were regarded as lower bounds and as underestimates. Compared with the aged group, more naive CD4+ T cells, fewer expanded clones and increased TCR diversity were shown by the long-lived group, suggesting age selection.

The library came from 5' RACE. The sequencer listed for this sample is Illumina HiSeq 2500. A second PCR of roughly 7 to 11 cycles was performed with a sample-barcoded 5' primer and a J-beta primer mix. Each TCR beta cDNA molecule received a unique molecular identifier from a template-switch 5' adaptor carrying 12 random nucleotides. Each sample yielded at least 2.5 million CDR3-containing paired-end reads. First-strand cDNA synthesis was performed from all RNA using the Mint cDNA synthesis kit, with priming by a TRBC-specific oligonucleotide. Following uracil-DNA glycosylase treatment, a first 18-cycle PCR with universal primers M1SS and BC2_uni_R was performed on all cDNA. In the paper's pipeline: Normalization of each sample was performed by random selection of 1 million high-quality reads, each carrying a distinct molecular identifier. Instead of being binned into consensus sequences, reads that shared molecular identifiers were thrown out. CDR3 identification, clonotype clustering and error correction used MiTCR with a Q25 quality threshold and the strictest error-elimination algorithm. Lower-bound total TCR beta diversity was estimated with a nonparametric unseen species model using Euler transformation. TCRdb reran the public reads through fastp at Q25 and MiXCR, keeping productive beta chains. When rows share a CDR3 protein, they turn into one entry using the most common DNA and genes. TCRdb assigned the V and J calls; the authors' analysis was not used. This sample is represented by approximately 960,000 distinct CDR3 sequences; just under 30% of them were singletons. Roughly 10% of the sample is in the top ten clones.

The approximately 39 donors, aged about 6 to 95 years, were systemically healthy Caucasian individuals from Russia. Each donor gave around 9.5 milliliters of peripheral blood, collected into EDTA-treated Vacutainer tubes. Ficoll-Paque density-gradient centrifugation was used to isolate PBMCs, with at least 7 million per sample. Trizol reagent was used to extract total RNA from the PBMCs, yielding at least 5.5 micrograms per sample. The percentages of naive CD45RAhigh/CD27high T cells were determined by flow cytometry on a PBMC aliquot from every donor. Trimming takes 6 bases from V and 4 bases from J, and the germline ends sit 16 bases apart. Inclusive of the bounding cysteine and phenylalanine, the CDR3 is 16 residues long. The CDR3 DNA has 48 bases and is translated from base 1. CDR1 and CDR2, looked up from the germline V gene, are MGHDK and SYGVNS. A few counts support this clonotype. This receptor's antigen is unknown. No qualities accompany the bases; no much larger clone lies one base away.

These data are also associated with another study on T cells of mothers and their children. The second study, in turn, reports: The donors were nine systemically healthy Caucasian individuals, made up of three mothers and their six children. cDNA synthesis used all of the extracted RNA, with approximately 1.4 ug of RNA in each 15 ul reaction. In the second PCR, the M1S primer introduced both the sample barcodes and 2-4 random nucleotides. More than 8 million TCR beta CDR3 reads were obtained from each mother, and 2.5 million to 3.5 million reads were obtained from each child. Thymic selection similarly shapes TCR recombination output in related and unrelated pairs, with minor effect from inherited differences. Normalized repertoire overlap was always slightly but never significantly higher in related than unrelated mother-child pairs. No persistent microchimeric T cell clones were found, with a detection sensitivity of approximately 110 clones per million clonotypes. The study used deep NGS to compare TCR beta repertoires of mothers and children, seeking features distinguishing related mother-child pairs from unrelated individuals. The mean age was around 40 +/- 4 years for the mothers and approximately 11 +/- 4 years for the children. After adapter ligation was performed with NEBNext reagents, the libraries were sequenced on an Illumina HiSeq 2000 with 100+100 nt paired-end reads. To avoid cross-contamination, the mother libraries and the child libraries were prepared a month apart and sequenced in separate runs. Between roughly 450,000 and 2,000,000 distinct TCR beta clonotypes were identified per donor. Naive TCR beta clonotypes were estimated from low-frequency clonotypes matched to each donor's FACS-determined naive share, without sorting.

Sequencing used blood. This TCR was sampled from a woman in her thirties or forties in good health. Recombination linked TRBV25-1 to TRBJ2-6; the best D guess is TRBD1, with 5 bases matching. CDR3 region: CASSRAGFSGANVLTF. The DNA sequence is as follows: TGTGCCAGCAGCCGTGCAGGGTTTTCGGGGGCCAACGTCCTGACTTTC.